The 27 T cell receptor beta chains presented below share a single source sample, sequenced in a study of control samples from healthy donors and cancer patients. Libraries were prepared by immunoSEQ multiplex PCR; TCRdb keeps only in-frame clonotypes and omits some of them. Of around 250,000 clones listed, over 70% were seen once; the top ten hold less than 15%. The sequenced material came from PBMCs. The receptors originated from a woman aged 55-69 years with lung cancer.

The chain links TRBV13 to TRBJ2-7; the D gene is possibly TRBD1 (6 bases). Trimming cost V 5 bases and J 1 base, with 15 bases left between them. Per germline, CDR1 PRHDT and CDR2 FYEKMQ (reference sequence). This CDR3 has 15 residues. CDR3 nucleotide sequence: TGTGCCAGCAGCCCCCCGGACAGAGGATCCTACGAGCAGTACTTC. This gives the protein CASSPPDRGSYEQYF.

The J gene is TRBJ2-7, the V gene TRBV27, with D tentatively TRBD2 (5 bases). Germline CDR1 is MNHEY and CDR2 is SMNVEV (reference sequence). The CDR3 length is 13 residues. V was clipped by 2 bases and J by 7 bases, with 12 bases between them. Here the CDR3 DNA reads TGTGCCAGCAGTTTAGGAGGCTCCGGAGAGCAGTACTTC. This translates into CASSLGGSGEQYF.

V usage is TRBV9 and J usage is TRBJ1-1; 7 bases fit TRBD1. Germline V gene lookup returns CDR1 SGDLS and CDR2 YYNGEE. The V gene end was trimmed by 3 bases and the J gene end by 2 bases; junction bases not matched to a gene: 4. This CDR3 region has 14 residues. Here the CDR3 reads CASSAWTGNTEAFF. The CDR3 DNA reads as TGTGCCAGCAGCGCCTGGACAGGAAACACTGAAGCTTTCTTT.

The sample holds many counts of this clone. This chain joins TRBV6-1 and TRBJ2-2; D might be TRBD2 (5 bases). From germline, CDR1 is MNHNS and CDR2 SASEGT. Trimming took off 3 bases at V and 7 bases at J, with 9 bases between the two ends. This CDR3 comprises 13 residues. As DNA, the CDR3 is TGTGCCAGCAGTGAGACACGGGGCGGGGAGCTGTTTTTT. This codes for CASSETRGGELFF.

The chain carries TRBV5-3 and TRBJ2-7, with TRBD2 identical over 9 bases. TRBV5-3 is known as an ORF, though its function is uncertain. The CDR3 runs to 19 residues. The junction had 22 bases not matched to a gene; V was cut back by 6 bases and J by 3 bases. The CDR3 region has the DNA TGTGCCAGAAACCTCGCCATAGCGGGGGACCACTTAGTTGTCTACGAGCAGTACTTC. Its protein product is CARNLAIAGDHLVVYEQYF.

This sequence joins TRBV18 and TRBJ1-1; tentatively, D is TRBD1 (5 bases). The germline V gene encodes CDR1 KGHSH and CDR2 LQKENI. The CDR3 spans 15 residues. Between the trimmed V and J ends, which lost 0 bases and 3 bases, there was a span of 11 bases. The CDR3 is CASSPPWSRDTEAFF. CDR3 sequence (DNA): TGTGCCAGCTCACCACCGTGGTCCAGGGACACTGAAGCTTTCTTT.

This chain uses TRBV6-1 with TRBJ2-7; 9 bases are shared with TRBD2. V was pared by 2 bases and J by 3 bases, with 5 bases of the junction left unmatched. The CDR3 covers 15 residues. CDR1 is MNHNS and CDR2 is SASEGT in the germline V gene. The CDR3 spells CASSEHETSGYEQYF. CDR3 nucleotide sequence: TGTGCCAGCAGTGAACATGAGACTAGCGGCTACGAGCAGTACTTC.

The chain combines TRBV5-4 with TRBJ2-7; D is possibly TRBD1 or TRBD2 (6 bases each). The ends were cut back, 0 bases at V and 5 bases at J, with 9 bases in the middle. Germline CDR1 and CDR2: SGHNT and YYREEE (reference sequence). The CDR3 length is 13 residues. In nucleotides, the CDR3 is TGTGCCAGCAGCTTGGCCGGGGGCGACGAGCAGTACTTC. Encoded protein: CASSLAGGDEQYF.

The V call is TRBV5-1, the J call TRBJ2-5, with TRBD2 identical over 10 bases. In germline, CDR1 is SGHRS, CDR2 YFSETQ. The V and J ends lost 2 bases and 3 bases, in that order; junction bases with no gene match: 1. CDR3 length: 14 residues. The CDR3 is CASSFGLAEETQYF. CDR3 in DNA: TGCGCCAGCAGCTTCGGACTAGCGGAAGAGACCCAGTACTTC. The full variable domain, in which reference TRBV5-1 and TRBJ2-5 provide the parts outside the CDR3, is KAGVTQTPRYLIKTRGQQVTLSCSPISGHRSVSWYQQTPGQGLQFLFEYFSETQRNKGNFPGRFSGRQFSNSRSEMNVSTLELGDSALYLCASSFGLAEETQYFGPGTRLLVL.

The chain couples TRBV5-4 to TRBJ1-2, with 9 bases fitting TRBD1. J gave up 8 bases and V 3 bases, and 5 bases lay outside the gene matches. From germline, CDR1 is SGHNT and CDR2 YYREEE (reference sequence). The CDR3 loop spans 13 amino acids. This CDR3 is CASSSTGGGGYTF. CDR3 bases: TGTGCCAGCAGCTCAACAGGGGGCGGCGGCTACACCTTC.

J is TRBJ1-1 and V is TRBV28; D not certain. The CDR3 runs to 16 residues. In germline, CDR1 is MDHEN, CDR2 SYDVKM. The ends were cut back, 2 bases at V and 0 bases at J, with 13 bases in the middle. The CDR3 region has the DNA TGTGCCAGCAGTTTAGAGCAGGCAGCCCTGAACACTGAAGCTTTCTTT. It is translated as CASSLEQAALNTEAFF.

This clone was counted only a few times. The V and J genes are TRBV19 and TRBJ1-5; a weak D match, TRBD1 (5 bases). The V gene lost 4 bases and the J gene lost 0 bases, with 22 bases spanning the gap. The CDR3 runs 19 residues. Germline CDR1 and CDR2: LNHDA and SQIVND (reference sequence). The CDR3 is CASSSPLRADTYSNQPQHF. In DNA form, the CDR3 reads TGTGCCAGTAGTAGCCCCTTAAGGGCGGACACCTATAGCAATCAGCCCCAGCATTTT.

This clone was seen more than once but under ten times. The genes are TRBV2 and TRBJ2-3, with D unresolved. V was pared by 7 bases and J by 2 bases, with 10 bases between. Germline CDR1 SNHLY, CDR2 FYNNEI. This CDR3 comprises 13 residues. CDR3 DNA sequence: TGTGCCAGCACTGCGGAGCCCACAGATACGCAGTATTTT. As protein: CASTAEPTDTQYF.

This clone was detected only a few times. The chain combines TRBV2 with TRBJ1-5; TRBD1 agrees at 7 bases. Germline CDR1 SNHLY, CDR2 FYNNEI. The CDR3 spans 17 residues. V dropped 1 base and J dropped 6; count of bases not matched to a gene: 12. DNA for the CDR3: TGTGCCAGCAGTGAAGGGGTTTGGGGACAGAGGGGTCAGCCCCAGCATTTT. Protein product: CASSEGVWGQRGQPQHF. Combining the CDR3 with reference TRBV2 and TRBJ1-5 gives the whole variable domain EPEVTQTPSHQVTQMGQEVILRCVPISNHLYFYWYRQILGQKVEFLVSFYNNEISEKSEIFDDQFSVERPDGSNFTLKIRSTKLEDSAMYFCASSEGVWGQRGQPQHFGDGTRLSIL.

V usage is TRBV28 and J usage is TRBJ1-1, with TRBD1 as a possible D gene (5 bases). CDR1 and CDR2 (germline): MDHEN, SYDVKM. The CDR3 loop spans 13 amino acids. The ends were cut back, 8 bases at V and 2 bases at J, with 12 bases in the middle. The CDR3 loop is CASGLQVNTEAFF. CDR3 nucleotide sequence: TGTGCCAGCGGACTACAGGTCAACACTGAAGCTTTCTTT.

This clone appeared once. The chain is built from TRBV6-1 and TRBJ2-1; D unresolved. Per the germline V gene, CDR1 is MNHNS and CDR2 is SASEGT. V shed 0 bases and J shed 7 bases, with 13 bases lying between them. CDR3 length: 15 amino acids. CDR3 region: CASSEAHPGSNEQFF. CDR3 in DNA: TGTGCCAGCAGTGAAGCGCATCCCGGGTCTAATGAGCAGTTCTTC.

The chain has TRBV10-3 and TRBJ2-2; tentatively, D is TRBD1 or TRBD2 (7 bases each). Germline CDR1 and CDR2: ENHRY and SYGVKD. This CDR3 is 15 amino acids long. Trimming took 11 bases from V and 7 from J, leaving 23 bases between them. The CDR3 region has the DNA TGTGCCTTCTCCCGATGGGGAGGGGGCTACGGGGAGCTGTTTTTT. Residues: CAFSRWGGGYGELFF.

The chain joins TRBV11-2 to TRBJ1-1; D may be TRBD1 (5 bases). Germline V gene data show CDR1 as SGHAT and CDR2 as FQNNGV. V lost 5 bases and J lost 3, with 19 bases in between. There are 16 residues in the CDR3. For the CDR3, the DNA is TGTGCCAGCAGCCCGCCCACCACAGGCGGTCACACTGAAGCTTTCTTT. Protein product: CASSPPTTGGHTEAFF.

This clone turned up a few times. The J gene is TRBJ2-1, the V gene TRBV29-1; TRBD2 matches 9 bases. The V gene's germline CDR1 is SQVTM and CDR2 ANQGSEA. The junction had 7 bases not matched to a gene; V was cut back by 4 bases and J by 9 bases. This CDR3 has 13 amino acids. The CDR3 DNA follows: TGCAGCGTTGCTAGCGGGGAGGACTCTGAGCAGTTCTTC. Amino acids: CSVASGEDSEQFF.

This clone was detected only once. The chain carries TRBV5-4 and TRBJ2-5; D is possibly TRBD2 (5 bases). CDR3 length: 15 amino acids. Trimming cost V 0 bases and J 4 bases, with 13 bases left between them. Germline CDR1 is SGHNT and CDR2 is YYREEE (reference sequence). The CDR3 protein is CASSLESEGGETQYF. CDR3 nucleotide sequence: TGTGCCAGCAGCTTGGAATCAGAGGGTGGAGAGACCCAGTACTTC. Full variable domain (missing parts from reference TRBV5-4 and TRBJ2-5): ETGVTQSPTHLIKTRGQQVTLRCSSQSGHNTVSWYQQALGQGPQFIFQYYREEENGRGNFPPRFSGLQFPNYSSELNVNALELDDSALYLCASSLESEGGETQYFGPGTRLLVL.

CDR3 amino acids: CASSLAARASGLHEQYF. The CDR3 DNA follows: TGCGCCAGCAGCTTGGCCGCCCGGGCCAGTGGGTTACACGAGCAGTACTTC. The V call is TRBV5-1, the J call TRBJ2-7, with D hard to call. V was pared by 0 bases and J by 5 bases, with 21 bases between. Germline values: CDR1 SGHRS, CDR2 YFSETQ. The CDR3 totals 17 residues.

This chain uses TRBV5-1 with TRBJ2-3, with D possibly being TRBD2 (6 bases). The CDR3 runs 17 residues. V was pared by 4 bases and J by 0 bases, with 18 bases between. Looked up from germline, CDR1 is SGHRS and CDR2 is YFSETQ. As DNA, the CDR3 is TGCGCCAGCAGCACCAGCCGGGAGCCAACTAGCACAGATACGCAGTATTTT. Translation: CASSTSREPTSTDTQYF.

V is TRBV5-1 and J is TRBJ1-4; a possible D gene is TRBD1 (6 bases). The germline V and J ends were trimmed by 0 bases and 4 bases, with 16 bases remaining between them. The germline CDR1 and CDR2 sequences are SGHRS and YFSETQ. The CDR3 extends over 17 amino acids. The CDR3 region is CASSLEGREGGNEKLFF. CDR3 coding DNA: TGCGCCAGCAGCTTGGAGGGCAGGGAAGGGGGTAATGAAAAACTGTTTTTT.

The chain has TRBV7-9 and TRBJ1-2; D not certain. V lost 3 bases and J lost 8, with 16 bases in between. Looked up from germline, CDR1 is SEHNR and CDR2 is FQNEAQ (reference sequence). This CDR3 is 14 amino acids long. The CDR3 DNA is TGTGCCAGCAGCTTGATCGGAGCTTTAACGGGCTACACCTTC. Residues: CASSLIGALTGYTF. Together with reference TRBV7-9 and TRBJ1-2, the CDR3 gives the full variable domain: DTGVSQNPRHKITKRGQNVTFRCDPISEHNRLYWYRQTLGQGPEFLTYFQNEAQLEKSRLLSDRFSAERPKGSFSTLEIQRTEQGDSAMYLCASSLIGALTGYTFGSGTRLTVV.

The V call is TRBV19, the J call TRBJ2-3; TRBD2 matches 15 bases. The CDR3 consists of 19 residues. V dropped 4 bases and J dropped 1; count of bases not matched to a gene: 9. Germline CDR1 reads LNHDA; CDR2 reads SQIVND (reference sequence). Here the CDR3 DNA reads TGTGCCAGTAGTACCCGAGGACTAGCGGGAGGGCCAGGCACAGATACGCAGTATTTT. This translates into CASSTRGLAGGPGTDTQYF.

CDR3 loop: CASSGYRDQETQYF. Written as DNA, the CDR3 is TGTGCCAGCAGCGGATACAGGGACCAAGAGACCCAGTACTTC. The chain joins TRBV7-9 to TRBJ2-5; possibly TRBD1 for D (6 bases). V was clipped by 5 bases and J by 0 bases, with 10 bases between them. Germline V lookup: CDR1 SEHNR, CDR2 FQNEAQ (reference sequence). This CDR3 comprises 14 residues.

This rearrangement joins TRBV5-4 to TRBJ2-2; the D is unclear. The CDR3 totals 14 residues. V was pared by 0 bases and J by 1 base, with 4 bases between. Germline CDR1 reads SGHNT; CDR2 reads YYREEE (reference sequence). CDR3 sequence (DNA): TGTGCCAGCAGCTTGGCCGGGAACACCGGGGAGCTGTTTTTT. Translation: CASSLAGNTGELFF.